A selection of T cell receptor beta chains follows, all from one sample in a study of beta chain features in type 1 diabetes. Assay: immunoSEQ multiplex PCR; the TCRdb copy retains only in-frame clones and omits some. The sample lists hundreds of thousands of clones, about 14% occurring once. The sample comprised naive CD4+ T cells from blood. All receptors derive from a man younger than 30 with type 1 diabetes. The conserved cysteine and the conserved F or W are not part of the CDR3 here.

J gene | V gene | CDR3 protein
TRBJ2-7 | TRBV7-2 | ASSLGQGAYEQY
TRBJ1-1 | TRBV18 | ASSPAGYTMNTEAF
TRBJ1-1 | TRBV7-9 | ASSVDIRGAEAF
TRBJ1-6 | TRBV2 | ASGSSYNSPLH
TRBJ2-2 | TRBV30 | AWRRGADTGELF
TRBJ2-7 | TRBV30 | AWSVGGHAPDEQY
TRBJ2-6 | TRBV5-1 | ASSSGTISGANVLT
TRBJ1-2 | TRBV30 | AWSVSVYGYT
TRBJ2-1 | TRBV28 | ASTRGQPWHNEQF
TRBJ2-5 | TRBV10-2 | ASSSSSTQETQY
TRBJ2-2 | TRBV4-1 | ASSQEQGNTGELF
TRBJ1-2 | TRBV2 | ASSSLGDYGYT
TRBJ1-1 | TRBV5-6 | ASRLTFGTTSLNTEAF
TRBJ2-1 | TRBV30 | AWSTGTGFNEQF
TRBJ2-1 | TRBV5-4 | ASSAASGRDDEQF
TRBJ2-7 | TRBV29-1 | SVGTSSYEQY
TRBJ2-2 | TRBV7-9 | ASSPLEGDTGELF
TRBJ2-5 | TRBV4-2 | ASSLGGAQGETQY
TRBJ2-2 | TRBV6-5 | ATSWGLPNTGELF
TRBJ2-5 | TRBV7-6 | ASSYGQGVQETQY
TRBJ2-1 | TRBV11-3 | ASSLDGTHVEQF
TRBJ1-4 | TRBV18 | ASSANREKLF
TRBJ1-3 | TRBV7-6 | ASSVGQGSRDTIY
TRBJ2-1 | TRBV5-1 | ASSFGEFNEQF
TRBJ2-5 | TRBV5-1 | ASSSQGMVETQY
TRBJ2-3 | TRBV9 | ASSVAGGPSTDTQY
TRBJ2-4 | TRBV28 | ASTPGRENIQY
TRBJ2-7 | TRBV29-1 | SVGRDSNYEQY
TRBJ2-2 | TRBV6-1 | ASRIQGTGELF
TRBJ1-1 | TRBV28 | ASSSGTMNTEAF
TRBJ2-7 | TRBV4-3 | ASSQGGYSYEQY
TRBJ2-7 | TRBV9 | ASSETGLDYEQY
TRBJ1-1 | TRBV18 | ASSPYSSEAF